Below are 26 T cell receptor beta chains sequenced from a single sample in a study of identical twins. TCRdb processed the 5' RACE reads anew with MiXCR; each CDR3 protein has one entry. Found here are approximately 1.8 million distinct CDR3 sequences, more than 30% of them singletons; the top ten hold more than 0.25%. Material for sequencing was cord blood. The receptors were sampled from a newborn girl in good health.

This clonotype has just one count. V usage is TRBV20-1 and J usage is TRBJ1-5; D is perhaps TRBD1 (6 bases). There are 13 residues in the CDR3. V dropped 6 bases and J dropped 11 bases, with 20 bases sitting between them. The germline V gene has CDR1 DFQATT and CDR2 SNEGSKA (reference sequence). The DNA of the CDR3 is TGCAGTGCCCCTGGTAGGCAGGGGTTATCCCAGCATTTT. Residues: CSAPGRQGLSQHF.

This clonotype has more than one count but fewer than ten. The chain employs TRBV2 and TRBJ2-4; D call uncertain. The J call may be wrong; the DNA end is better matched by TRBJ2-5. The germline CDR1 and CDR2 sequences are SNHLY and FYNNEI. CDR3 length equals 13 residues. The CDR3 nucleotides read TGTGCCAGCCACCGCAGCAGCCAAGAGACCCAGTACTTC. Protein: CASHRSSQETQYF.

The genes are TRBV20-1 and TRBJ2-5; 11 nucleotides agree with TRBD2. Trimming at V came to 4 bases and at J to 5 bases, leaving 6 bases not matched to a gene. Germline loops: CDR1 DFQATT, CDR2 SNEGSKA (reference sequence). CDR3 size: 14 residues. CDR3: CSATTSGGGETQYF. The CDR3 nucleotides are TGCAGTGCTACAACTAGCGGGGGTGGGGAGACCCAGTACTTC.

The chain combines TRBV11-2 with TRBJ1-4; 9 nucleotides match TRBD1. The CDR3 runs 16 residues. CDR1 and CDR2 (germline): SGHAT, FQNNGV. J was trimmed by 6 bases and V by 0 bases; bases with no gene match: 5. CDR3 nucleotides: TGTGCCAGCAGCTTAGAACAGGGGGCGGGCGATGAAAAACTGTTTTTT. Its translation is CASSLEQGAGDEKLFF.

The gene calls are TRBV28 and TRBJ1-6, with D hard to call. The CDR3 has 13 residues. V lost 2 bases to trimming and J lost 14 bases, with 13 bases between them. Per germline, CDR1 MDHEN and CDR2 SYDVKM. The CDR3 DNA follows: TGTGCCAGCAGTTTACTGGGGAGTTCGGCCCTCCACTTT. Protein sequence: CASSLLGSSALHF.

The rearrangement links TRBV25-1 to TRBJ1-2; 9 nucleotides agree with TRBD1. Per germline, CDR1 MGHDK and CDR2 SYGVNS. V was clipped by 5 bases and J by 3 bases; unmatched bases: 13. The CDR3 contains 17 residues. The CDR3 loop is CASSLAGTGPLDYGYTF. In nucleotides, the CDR3 is TGTGCCAGCAGTCTAGCCGGGACAGGGCCTCTAGACTATGGCTACACCTTC.

The chain employs TRBV9 and TRBJ2-1; 8 positions match TRBD1. V trimming: 4 bases; J trimming: 6 bases; junction bases outside the gene matches: 9. There are 15 residues in the CDR3. CDR1 and CDR2 (germline): SGDLS, YYNGEE. The CDR3 here is CASSTSGQVRNEQFF. CDR3 bases: TGTGCCAGCAGCACCTCGGGACAGGTCCGCAATGAGCAGTTCTTC.

The chain combines TRBV10-3 with TRBJ2-1, with D perhaps TRBD2 (6 bases). This CDR3 spans 14 amino acids. The germline V and J ends were trimmed by 10 bases and 3 bases, with 16 bases remaining between them. Germline V gives CDR1 ENHRY, CDR2 SYGVKD. CDR3 amino acids: CATNLAESYNEQFF. Here the CDR3 DNA reads TGTGCCACCAATTTAGCGGAGAGCTACAATGAGCAGTTCTTC.

This clonotype came up many times. This chain connects TRBV12-3 or TRBV12-4 to TRBJ1-2, with D tentatively TRBD1 (5 bases). Trimming took 2 bases from V and 0 from J, leaving 13 bases between them. This CDR3 is built from 16 residues. DNA of the CDR3: TGTGCCAGCAGTTTAAGCGGGACGCAATCTAACTATGGCTACACCTTC. Residues: CASSLSGTQSNYGYTF.

This chain connects TRBV11-2 to TRBJ2-3; either TRBD1 or TRBD2 may supply D (6 bases each). Trimming cost V 0 bases and J 2 bases, with 15 bases left between them. Germline lookup yields CDR1 SGHAT and CDR2 FQNNGV. The length of the CDR3 is 17 residues. The CDR3 loop reads CASSLDGGGRVTDTQYF. CDR3 nucleotide sequence: TGTGCCAGCAGCTTAGATGGTGGGGGGCGAGTCACAGATACGCAGTATTTT.

This chain connects TRBV7-8 to TRBJ1-5, with a weak D call TRBD1 (5 bases). The CDR3 is 17 amino acids. CDR1 and CDR2 (germline): SGHVS, FQNEAQ. The ends were cut back, 4 bases at V and 2 bases at J, with 18 bases in the middle. The CDR3 DNA is TGTGCCAGCAGCTCATTCAGGCGGGGGTTAGGCAATCAGCCCCAGCATTTT. Its protein is CASSSFRRGLGNQPQHF.

The chain couples TRBV19 to TRBJ2-1; 9 bases are shared with TRBD1. Per germline, CDR1 LNHDA and CDR2 SQIVND (reference sequence). The CDR3 is 15 amino acids. With V trimmed by 5 bases and J by 3 bases, 5 bases remained unmatched. CDR3 sequence reads: CASSHRDRDYNEQFF. DNA of the CDR3: TGTGCCAGTAGTCACCGGGACAGGGACTACAATGAGCAGTTCTTC.

The V gene is TRBV20-1, the J gene TRBJ1-2, with D hard to call. Trimming shortened V by 1 base and J by 6 bases, and 15 bases separated the two germline ends. The CDR3 has 14 residues. The V gene's germline CDR1 is DFQATT and CDR2 SNEGSKA (reference sequence). CDR3 sequence reads: CSARGFGSEDGYTF. The DNA for the CDR3 is TGCAGTGCTAGAGGTTTTGGGTCTGAGGATGGCTACACCTTC.

The V call is TRBV7-2, the J call TRBJ2-2; D call uncertain. This CDR3 is built from 13 residues. Germline V gene data show CDR1 as SGHTA and CDR2 as FQGNSA. V was clipped by 1 base and J by 4 bases, with 4 bases between them. The CDR3 here is CASSLVPTGELFF. CDR3 in DNA: TGTGCCAGCAGCTTAGTGCCCACCGGGGAGCTGTTTTTT.

This clonotype was detected a few times. The chain is built from TRBV3-1 and TRBJ2-3; 7 bases match TRBD2. Germline CDR1 is LGHDT and CDR2 is YNNKEL (reference sequence). After removal of 1 base from V and 3 bases from J, the junction contained 10 bases not matched to a gene. This CDR3 region has 17 residues. CDR3 nucleotide sequence: TGTGCCAGCAGCCAAGGGGTGACTAGCAGGAAGACAGATACGCAGTATTTT. Protein product: CASSQGVTSRKTDTQYF.

This clonotype was seen a few times. The chain has TRBV6-2 or TRBV6-3 and TRBJ2-7; tentative D call: TRBD2 (7 bases). Per germline, CDR1 MNHEY and CDR2 SVGEGT. V lost 0 bases, J lost 0 bases, and 9 bases lay in between. The CDR3 is made up of 15 amino acids. The CDR3 nucleotides are TGTGCCAGCAGTTACTCGGGAGGGGGCTCCTACGAGCAGTACTTC. Translation gives CASSYSGGGSYEQYF.

The V gene is TRBV29-1, the J gene TRBJ1-2; 7 bases line up with TRBD1. Germline CDR1 is SQVTM and CDR2 is ANQGSEA. J lost 4 bases, V lost 4 bases, and 3 bases had no gene match. CDR3 length equals 12 residues. Written as DNA, the CDR3 is TGCAGCGTTGGGGAGGGGGCCTATGGCTACACCTTC. Translated, it gives CSVGEGAYGYTF.

In this sample, this clonotype turned up a few times. The chain uses TRBV12-3 or TRBV12-4 and TRBJ2-1, with D perhaps TRBD2 (5 bases). The CDR3 loop spans 16 amino acids. V shed 1 base and J shed 0 bases, with 10 bases lying between them. The CDR3 DNA follows: TGTGCCAGCAGTTTAGTTCTAGCTTACTCCTACAATGAGCAGTTCTTC. Translation: CASSLVLAYSYNEQFF.

V is TRBV14 and J is TRBJ1-1, with a possible D match to TRBD1 (5 bases). The V and J ends lost 1 base and 1 base respectively, with 13 bases between them. The CDR3 consists of 16 residues. Germline CDR1 reads SGHDN; CDR2 reads FVKESK. CDR3 DNA sequence: TGTGCCAGCAGCCAAGTGCCCGGACATTGGAACACTGAAGCTTTCTTT. Protein: CASSQVPGHWNTEAFF.

Of note for this clonotype: The limits of the CDR3 on the DNA are not certain, so only TCRdb's listed CDR3 is given. V usage is TRBV28 and J usage is TRBJ2-5; the tabulated D call, TRBD2, remains unverified against the DNA. With termini counted, the CDR3 has 12 amino acids. Germline V gene sequence: CDR1 MDHEN, CDR2 SYDVKM. The CDR3 spells CASSFGWGTGYF.

This sequence joins TRBV20-1 and TRBJ2-3; weak D call: TRBD1 (6 bases). V lost 5 bases and J lost 2, with 8 bases in between. The length of the CDR3 is 12 residues. Germline V gene lookup returns CDR1 DFQATT and CDR2 SNEGSKA (reference sequence). CDR3 DNA: TGCAGTGCTGGACAGTCCACAGATACGCAGTATTTT. Translation gives CSAGQSTDTQYF.

This clonotype came up a few times. The chain recombines TRBV12-3 or TRBV12-4 with TRBJ2-7; the match to TRBD2 covers 15 bases. With V trimmed by 4 bases and J by 0 bases, 7 bases remained unmatched. The CDR3 runs to 18 residues. The CDR3 region has the DNA TGTGCCAGCAGTTCCGGGACTAGCGGGAGGCCCCTCTCCTACGAGCAGTACTTC. Translating gives CASSSGTSGRPLSYEQYF.

The CDR3 is CASSAPYRDSNQPQHF. The CDR3 bases are TGTGCCAGCAGTGCACCGTACCGGGACAGCAATCAGCCCCAGCATTTT. The chain is built from TRBV28 and TRBJ1-5, with D perhaps TRBD1 (5 bases). V shed 5 bases and J shed 1 base, with 15 bases lying between them. The CDR3 length is 16 residues. Looked up from germline, CDR1 is MDHEN and CDR2 is SYDVKM.

The rearrangement joins TRBV18 to TRBJ2-2; TRBD1 aligns across 8 bases. Unmatched junction bases numbered 14, after V lost 5 bases and J lost 6 bases. Germline V CDR1 and CDR2: KGHSH, LQKENI. The CDR3 is 17 residues long. CDR3 sequence (DNA): TGTGCCAGCTCAAAGGGACAGGAATGGACTGGGGCCGGGGAGCTGTTTTTT. Translated, it gives CASSKGQEWTGAGELFF.

The chain uses TRBV10-3 and TRBJ2-3, with 10 bases identical to TRBD2. The CDR3 runs to 17 residues. Germline trimming cut 7 bases from V and 0 bases from J; bases unmatched to any gene: 10. The germline CDR1 and CDR2 sequences are ENHRY and SYGVKD. CDR3 nucleotides: TGTGCCATCAAGCGACGGGGGACTAGCGCTAGCACAGATACGCAGTATTTT. Amino acids: CAIKRRGTSASTDTQYF.

This clonotype was observed at least ten times. The rearrangement joins TRBV2 to TRBJ2-7; D remains unclear. V lost 0 bases and J lost 2, with 11 bases in between. CDR1 SNHLY and CDR2 FYNNEI come from the germline V gene. The CDR3 is 15 amino acids. CDR3 residues: CASSEALRTAYEQYF. CDR3 sequence (DNA): TGTGCCAGCAGTGAAGCGCTTCGTACAGCCTACGAGCAGTACTTC. The full variable domain, rest sourced from reference TRBV2 and TRBJ2-7, is EPEVTQTPSHQVTQMGQEVILRCVPISNHLYFYWYRQILGQKVEFLVSFYNNEISEKSEIFDDQFSVERPDGSNFTLKIRSTKLEDSAMYFCASSEALRTAYEQYFGPGTRLTVT.